One and the same sample provided the 23 T cell receptor beta chains below, sequenced in a study of cytomegalovirus exposure and HLA in healthy donors. Primers: 60 Vbeta forward and 13 Jbeta reverse. TCRdb keeps only in-frame clones here, not all; method: immunoSEQ multiplex PCR. The table has about 160,000 clones, around 84% seen once; the top ten hold 1.9%. The sample consisted of PBMCs. The origin of the receptors is a man between 18 and 35 years old in good health and CMV-seronegative.

The rearrangement links TRBV7-9 to TRBJ1-1, with D possibly TRBD1 on 5 matching bases. Per germline, CDR1 SEHNR and CDR2 FQNEAQ (reference sequence). The CDR3 consists of 15 residues. The V end was cut by 2 bases, the J end by 2 bases, with 12 bases between. The CDR3 sequence is CASSLMGEGNTEAFF. For the CDR3, the DNA is TGTGCCAGCAGCTTAATGGGGGAGGGAAACACTGAAGCTTTCTTT.

The chain uses TRBV7-8 and TRBJ2-7; the match to TRBD1 covers 10 bases. The length of the CDR3 is 16 residues. The J segment lost 2 bases and the V segment lost 4 bases, leaving 8 bases of the junction unmatched. Germline CDR1 and CDR2: SGHVS and FQNEAQ. The CDR3: CASSSRETGGTYEQYF. CDR3 coding DNA: TGTGCCAGCAGCTCCAGAGAGACAGGGGGCACCTACGAGCAGTACTTC.

This clone was detected only once. The gene calls are TRBV5-5 and TRBJ1-1, with 7 bases fitting TRBD1. Per germline, CDR1 SGHKS and CDR2 YYEKEE (reference sequence). The CDR3 length is 17 residues. V trimming: 0 bases; J trimming: 1 base; junction bases outside the gene matches: 9. CDR3 loop: CASSLGARGIGNTEAFF. The CDR3 coding sequence is TGTGCCAGCAGCTTGGGGGCCAGGGGGATCGGGAACACTGAAGCTTTCTTT.

This sequence joins TRBV7-2 and TRBJ2-7; maybe TRBD2 (5 bases). V shed 1 base and J shed 6 bases, with 13 bases lying between them. The germline gives CDR1 SGHTA, CDR2 FQGNSA. The CDR3 sequence is 14 residues long. The CDR3 nucleotides read TGTGCCAGCAGCTTAGGGAGCGGATGGTCCGAGCAGTACTTC. Protein: CASSLGSGWSEQYF.

The gene calls are TRBV11-3 and TRBJ2-1; 7 positions agree with TRBD1. The CDR3 is made up of 13 amino acids. V dropped 6 bases and J dropped 7; count of bases not matched to a gene: 6. CDR1 is SGHNT and CDR2 is YENEEA in the germline V gene. CDR3 in DNA: TGTGCCAGCAGGAGATCAGGGGGAAATGAGCAGTTCTTC. This gives the protein CASRRSGGNEQFF.

The V call is TRBV9, the J call TRBJ2-7; 9 bases line up with TRBD1. Germline V gene sequence: CDR1 SGDLS, CDR2 YYNGEE. The CDR3 has 15 residues. V gave up 4 bases and J gave up 6 bases; unmatched junction bases: 11. The CDR3 DNA reads TGTGCCAGCAGCATATATCCGGGACAGGGAGGCGAGCAGTACTTC. Translated: CASSIYPGQGGEQYF.

This chain uses TRBV25-1 with TRBJ1-3; perhaps TRBD1 as D (5 bases). Germline CDR1 is MGHDK and CDR2 is SYGVNS. The CDR3 spans 14 residues. Trimming cost V 4 bases and J 4 bases, with 11 bases left between them. This CDR3 is CASSALGGGNTIYF. The DNA for the CDR3 is TGTGCCAGCAGTGCGTTGGGGGGAGGAAACACCATATATTTT.

The V call is TRBV29-1, the J call TRBJ2-7; no clear D. CDR1 is SQVTM and CDR2 is ANQGSEA in the germline V gene. V lost 6 bases and J 1 base, leaving 16 bases between the germline ends. The CDR3 totals 14 residues. The CDR3 nucleotides read TGCAGCGTCGAGAGCACAGACGGATCCTACGAGCAGTACTTC. It codes for CSVESTDGSYEQYF.

This chain's CDR3 is CASSSLDRVGTEAFF. CDR3 coding DNA: TGTGCCAGCAGTTCCCTAGACAGGGTCGGAACTGAAGCTTTCTTT. This chain uses TRBV6-6 with TRBJ1-1; 7 nucleotides agree with TRBD1. There are 15 residues in the CDR3. J lost 5 bases, V lost 4 bases, and 10 bases had no gene match. The germline gives CDR1 MNHNY, CDR2 SVGAGI (reference sequence).

The rearrangement uses TRBV29-1 and TRBJ1-1; D is possibly TRBD1 (5 bases). This CDR3 has 14 amino acids. V was trimmed by 0 bases and J by 1 base, leaving 9 bases between them. Per the germline V gene, CDR1 is SQVTM and CDR2 is ANQGSEA. DNA for the CDR3: TGCAGCGTTGAAGATCGGGGGAGGAACACTGAAGCTTTCTTT. As protein: CSVEDRGRNTEAFF.

This chain links TRBV2 with TRBJ2-3; TRBD2 matches at 7 bases. CDR3 size: 15 residues. J gave up 4 bases and V 8 bases, and 12 bases lay outside the gene matches. Germline assignment: CDR1 SNHLY and CDR2 FYNNEI. The CDR3 nucleotides read TGTGCCAGCGGGGGGTTAGGACTAGGTTCAGATACGCAGTATTTT. Encoded protein: CASGGLGLGSDTQYF.

The chain couples TRBV18 to TRBJ2-5; 7 bases agree with TRBD2. The germline gives CDR1 KGHSH, CDR2 LQKENI. V dropped 2 bases and J dropped 5; count of bases not matched to a gene: 8. This CDR3 is 15 amino acids long. The CDR3 bases are TGTGCCAGCTCACCAATATCAGGGCGGGAGGAGACCCAGTACTTC. Translated, it gives CASSPISGREETQYF.

V is TRBV5-8 and J is TRBJ2-1; TRBD2 agrees at 8 bases. Trimming cost V 5 bases and J 7 bases; bases outside gene matches: 11. Looked up from germline, CDR1 is SGHTS and CDR2 is YDEGEE. The CDR3 extends over 15 amino acids. The CDR3 loop is CASSLPPGLGNEQFF. For the CDR3, the DNA is TGTGCCAGCAGTTTACCCCCGGGACTAGGGAATGAGCAGTTCTTC.

The chain is built from TRBV9 and TRBJ1-1; unclear D gene. Germline V gene sequence: CDR1 SGDLS, CDR2 YYNGEE. The germline V and J ends were trimmed by 0 bases and 5 bases, with 14 bases remaining between them. This CDR3 spans 15 amino acids. The CDR3 sequence is CASSVDPAPGTEAFF. In nucleotides, the CDR3 is TGTGCCAGCAGCGTAGATCCGGCCCCGGGAACTGAAGCTTTCTTT.

V is TRBV5-4 and J is TRBJ1-6; 7 bases map to TRBD1. Germline V gene sequence: CDR1 SGHNT, CDR2 YYREEE (reference sequence). After removal of 0 bases from V and 13 bases from J, the junction contained 10 bases not matched to a gene. The CDR3 extends over 15 amino acids. CDR3 bases: TGTGCCAGCAGCTTGGGGGTGCGCAGGGGGGATCCCCTCCACTTT. Protein product: CASSLGVRRGDPLHF.

This clone was picked up one time. The V and J genes are TRBV9 and TRBJ1-2; TRBD1 matches at 9 bases. Germline V gives CDR1 SGDLS, CDR2 YYNGEE. Trimming removed 4 bases from V and 6 bases from J; junction bases left unmatched: 7. The CDR3 is 14 residues long. The CDR3 bases are TGTGCCAGCAGCCCCCACGGGACAGGGCATGGCTACACCTTC. This sequence encodes CASSPHGTGHGYTF.

This chain links TRBV5-1 with TRBJ2-7, with TRBD2 matching 7 bases. This CDR3 contains 14 residues. Germline trimming cut 5 bases from V and 5 bases from J; bases unmatched to any gene: 10. CDR1 SGHRS and CDR2 YFSETQ come from the germline V gene. The CDR3 spells CASREAGSVHEQYF. In DNA, the CDR3 is TGCGCCAGCAGGGAAGCGGGATCAGTCCACGAGCAGTACTTC.

This chain connects TRBV6-6 to TRBJ2-1; TRBD1 might be the D (6 bases). CDR3 length: 16 amino acids. CDR1 is MNHNY and CDR2 is SVGAGI in the germline V gene (reference sequence). Deletions cut 11 bases from V and 7 bases from J, with 27 bases between. The CDR3 reads CASTPTGTQVRNEQFF. As DNA, the CDR3 is TGTGCCTCAACTCCCACCGGGACACAAGTCCGGAATGAGCAGTTCTTC.

The CDR3 DNA is TGTGCCAGCAGTTCGCAGACTAGCGGGTTTGGGCATGAGCAGTTCTTC. It specifies CASSSQTSGFGHEQFF. The chain couples TRBV28 to TRBJ2-1; 10 nucleotides align to TRBD2. Trimming cost V 4 bases and J 8 bases; bases outside gene matches: 11. The CDR3 runs 16 residues. Germline CDR1 MDHEN, CDR2 SYDVKM.

The gene calls are TRBV28 and TRBJ1-4; D is perhaps TRBD1 (5 bases). The CDR3 length is 15 residues. Per the germline V gene, CDR1 is MDHEN and CDR2 is SYDVKM. The germline V and J ends were trimmed by 6 bases and 7 bases, with 18 bases remaining between them. CDR3 DNA sequence: TGTGCCAGCAGCCCTACGGGTGCAAGGGGTGAAAAACTGTTTTTT. Residues: CASSPTGARGEKLFF.

In this sample, this clone turned up a few times. The chain employs TRBV5-1 and TRBJ1-1, with D hard to call. Between the trimmed V and J ends, which lost 2 bases and 5 bases, there was a span of 13 bases. The CDR3 length is 14 residues. In germline, CDR1 is SGHRS, CDR2 YFSETQ. CDR3: CASSLNSLTTEAFF. CDR3 DNA: TGCGCCAGCAGCTTAAACAGCCTAACGACTGAAGCTTTCTTT.

The V gene is TRBV4-2, the J gene TRBJ2-5, with D unresolved. Trimming removed 4 bases from V and 3 bases from J, with 3 bases in between. The germline CDR1 and CDR2 sequences are LGHNA and YNFKEQ. The CDR3 is 11 amino acids. The CDR3 is CASSLKETQYF. The CDR3 coding sequence is TGTGCCAGCAGCCTCAAAGAGACCCAGTACTTC.

The gene calls are TRBV7-9 and TRBJ2-7, with 8 bases that match TRBD1. Germline V gene data show CDR1 as SEHNR and CDR2 as FQNEAQ (reference sequence). This CDR3 region has 14 residues. After removal of 3 bases from V and 5 bases from J, the junction contained 6 bases not matched to a gene. CDR3 sequence (DNA): TGTGCCAGCAGCTTCGGCAGGGGGCTGGACGAGCAGTACTTC. Encoded protein: CASSFGRGLDEQYF.